The rows below give T cell receptor beta chains drawn from one sample of a study of blood T cell repertoires in COVID-19. Generated by immunoSEQ multiplex PCR, the TCRdb table keeps only in-frame clones and is missing some. This sample yields 250,000 to 350,000 clones, of which over 75% are seen a single time; 7.8% belongs to the top ten. Sequencing was done on a sample of peripheral blood. The receptors shown here come from a woman aged 50 to 60 who had recovered from COVID-19. CDR3s include the opening cysteine and the closing phenylalanine or tryptophan. A D gene is named only where the DNA matches it firmly. Some rows have no size entry. The others give once, few or many, or a class for an expanded clone.

>.|TRBJ2-1|TRBV7-2|.
TGTGCCAGCAGCTTAGAACAGGGCTCCTACAATGAGCAGTTCTTC
CASSLEQGSYNEQFF
>.|TRBJ1-6|TRBV27|TRBD1
TGTGCCAGCAGCACAACCGGGACAGATAATTCACCCCTCCACTTT
CASSTTGTDNSPLHF
>.|TRBJ2-5|TRBV30|.
TGTGCCTGGAGTAAAACCCGGGGGGAGACCCAGTACTTC
CAWSKTRGETQYF
>.|TRBJ1-1|TRBV6-4|.
TGTGCCAGCAGCGCGGAGATGAACACTGAAGCTTTCTTT
CASSAEMNTEAFF
>.|TRBJ1-2|TRBV29-1|.
TGCAGCGTTTCCTCACGGGGCTATGGCTACACCTTC
CSVSSRGYGYTF
>.|TRBJ1-1|TRBV5-1|.
TGCGCCAGCAGCTTGGGACAGATGAACACTGAAGCTTTCTTT
CASSLGQMNTEAFF
>.|TRBJ2-5|TRBV2|TRBD1
TGTGCCAGCGTCGGGGACAGGGGTTTGGAGACCCAGTACTTC
CASVGDRGLETQYF
>.|TRBJ1-1|TRBV2|.
TGTGCCAGCAGTGAGGACGGGAGGAACACTGAAGCTTTCTTT
CASSEDGRNTEAFF
>.|TRBJ2-1|TRBV5-1|.
TGCGCCAGCAGCTTAGGGGACTTCTCCTACAATGAGCAGTTCTTC
CASSLGDFSYNEQFF
>.|TRBJ1-6|TRBV6-2/TRBV6-3|.
TGTGCCAGCAGTTTTTCTCCACAGGGAGCCGGCCATAATTCACCCCTCCACTTT
CASSFSPQGAGHNSPLHF
>.|TRBJ1-5|TRBV30|.
TGTGCCTGGAGGTCACAGGGTTCTCAGCCCCAGCATTTT
CAWRSQGSQPQHF
>few|TRBJ2-2|TRBV30|.
TGTGCCTGGAGTAGACAGAACACCGGGGAGCTGTTTTTT
CAWSRQNTGELFF
>.|TRBJ2-7|TRBV5-4|.
TGTGCCAGCAGCTTGTGGTCAGGTTTTGAGCAGTACTTC
CASSLWSGFEQYF
>.|TRBJ2-3|TRBV7-2|TRBD2
TGTGCCAGCAGCTTAGCCGGACTAGCGGGGGGAGCAGATACGCAGTATTTT
CASSLAGLAGGADTQYF
>.|TRBJ2-7|TRBV5-5|TRBD1
TGTGCCAGCAGCCCCGATGCCGGGACAGCTCTCCACGAGCAGTACTTC
CASSPDAGTALHEQYF
>.|TRBJ1-2|TRBV28|.
TGTGCCAGCAGCCCACGGGGGGATGGCTACACCTTC
CASSPRGDGYTF
>.|TRBJ1-5|TRBV19|TRBD1
TGTGCCAGCCGGGACAGGGGCTTTGGCAATCAGCCCCAGCATTTT
CASRDRGFGNQPQHF
>.|TRBJ2-3|TRBV19|TRBD2
TGTGCCAGCAAGACCCCGACTAGCGGGAAGGGTACGCAGTATTTT
CASKTPTSGKGTQYF
>.|TRBJ2-7|TRBV11-2|TRBD2
TGTGCCAGCAGCTTCGGCGGGAGGGTCGGCGAGCAGTACTTC
CASSFGGRVGEQYF
>.|TRBJ1-5|TRBV19|.
TGTGCCAGTAGTATAGCGGGTCAGCCCCAGCATTTT
CASSIAGQPQHF
>.|TRBJ1-2|TRBV24-1|.
TGTGCCACCAGTGCCCGCGGGAGGGCTGGCAACTATGGCTACACCTTC
CATSARGRAGNYGYTF
>.|TRBJ2-7|TRBV18|TRBD1
TGTGCCAGCTCACCACAAAGGGGGCTCTACGAGCAGTACTTC
CASSPQRGLYEQYF
>.|TRBJ2-3|TRBV10-3|.
TGTGCCATCAGCCCCCAAAGGGAGCCCGGCACAGATACGCAGTATTTT
CAISPQREPGTDTQYF
>.|TRBJ2-1|TRBV7-9|.
TGTGCCAGCAGCTTAGCCTCTTTGGGGTCTGGGAGCAACAATGAGCAGTTCTTC
CASSLASLGSGSNNEQFF
>.|TRBJ1-2|TRBV5-4|TRBD1
TGTGCCAGCAGCCCAGACAGGGGGCGAAGGTATGGCTACACCTTC
CASSPDRGRRYGYTF
>.|TRBJ1-5|TRBV6-1|.
TGTGCCAGCAGTGAAAATCAGGGAGGTCAGCCCCAGCATTTT
CASSENQGGQPQHF
>.|TRBJ2-5|TRBV24-1|.
TGTGCCACCAGTGATTTTAAGACTACACAAGAGACCCAGTACTTC
CATSDFKTTQETQYF
>.|TRBJ2-2|TRBV5-4|TRBD1
TGTGCCAGCAGCGGCCAACAGGGGGCCGGGGAGCTGTTTTTT
CASSGQQGAGELFF
>.|TRBJ2-5|TRBV5-1|.
TGCGCCAGCAGCTTGTCCGGGACTCCTCAAGAGACCCAGTACTTC
CASSLSGTPQETQYF
>.|TRBJ1-5|TRBV7-8|TRBD1
TGTGCCAGCAGCCATACCCTACTGGCAGGGGGCAGGAGCAATCAGCCCCAGCATTTT
CASSHTLLAGGRSNQPQHF
>.|TRBJ1-2|TRBV28|.
TGTGCCAGCAGTTTAACGGGGAACTATGGCTACACCTTC
CASSLTGNYGYTF
>.|TRBJ2-7|TRBV18|TRBD1
TGTGCCAGCTCACCACGACAGGGGGCTGGCGAGCAGTACTTC
CASSPRQGAGEQYF
>.|TRBJ1-6|TRBV3-1/TRBV3-2|TRBD1
TGTGCCAGCAGCCCGACAGGGAGAGGGAATTCACCCCTCCACTTT
CASSPTGRGNSPLHF
>.|TRBJ1-2|TRBV6-5|.
TGTGCCAGCAGCCGATCGGAGGCCAGCGGCTATGGCTACACCTTC
CASSRSEASGYGYTF
>.|TRBJ2-7|TRBV30|.
TGTGCCTGGGGGGAGCGGAGCCACGAGCAGTACTTC
CAWGERSHEQYF
>.|TRBJ1-4|TRBV6-5|.
TGTGCCAGCAGTTACTCGCGCCCAGGGCCTAATGAAAAACTGTTTTTT
CASSYSRPGPNEKLFF
>.|TRBJ1-2|TRBV11-2|.
TGTGCCAGCAGCTTAGTACAGGGACTAGGGTATGGCTACACCTTC
CASSLVQGLGYGYTF
>.|TRBJ1-2|TRBV7-9|TRBD1
TGTGCCAGCAGCTGGGGGACAGACTATGGCTACACCTTC
CASSWGTDYGYTF
>.|TRBJ2-6|TRBV24-1|TRBD1
TGTGCCACCAGTGACTCCGGGACAGCCCTTTCTGGGGCCAACGTCCTGACTTTC
CATSDSGTALSGANVLTF
>.|TRBJ2-1|TRBV6-6|TRBD1
TGTGCCAGCAGTTCCCCGGACAGGGGCCTTTACAATGAGCAGTTCTTC
CASSSPDRGLYNEQFF